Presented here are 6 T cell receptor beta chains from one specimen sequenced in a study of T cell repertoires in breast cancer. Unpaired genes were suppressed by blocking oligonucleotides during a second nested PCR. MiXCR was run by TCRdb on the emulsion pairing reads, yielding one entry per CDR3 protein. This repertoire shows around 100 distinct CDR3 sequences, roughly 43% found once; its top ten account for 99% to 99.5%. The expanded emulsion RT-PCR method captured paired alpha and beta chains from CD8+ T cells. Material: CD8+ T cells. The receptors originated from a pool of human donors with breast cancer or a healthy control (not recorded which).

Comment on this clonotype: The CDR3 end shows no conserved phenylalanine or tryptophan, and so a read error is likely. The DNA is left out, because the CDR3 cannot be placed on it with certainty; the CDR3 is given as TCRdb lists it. The CDR3 sequence is CASSPRGIKFEMFV. The chain combines TRBV7-9 with TRBJ2-2; TRBD1 is taken as the D call from the table, unchecked against the DNA. The CDR3 adds up to 14 amino acids, both ends counted. Germline V gene data show CDR1 as SEHNR and CDR2 as FQNEAQ (reference sequence).

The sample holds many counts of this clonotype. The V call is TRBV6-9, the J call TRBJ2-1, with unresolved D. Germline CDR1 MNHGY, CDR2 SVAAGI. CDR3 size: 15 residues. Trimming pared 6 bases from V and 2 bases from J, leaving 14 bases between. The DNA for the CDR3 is TGTGCCAGCAGCGTTCGGACGCACCCCTACAATGAGCAGTTCTTC. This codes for CASSVRTHPYNEQFF.

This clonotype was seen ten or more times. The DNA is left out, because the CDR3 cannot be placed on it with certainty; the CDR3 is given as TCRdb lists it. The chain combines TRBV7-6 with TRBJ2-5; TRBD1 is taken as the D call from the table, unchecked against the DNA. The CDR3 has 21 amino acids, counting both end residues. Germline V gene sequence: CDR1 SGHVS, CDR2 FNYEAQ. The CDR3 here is CASSALTANEKLFFGRQTQYF.

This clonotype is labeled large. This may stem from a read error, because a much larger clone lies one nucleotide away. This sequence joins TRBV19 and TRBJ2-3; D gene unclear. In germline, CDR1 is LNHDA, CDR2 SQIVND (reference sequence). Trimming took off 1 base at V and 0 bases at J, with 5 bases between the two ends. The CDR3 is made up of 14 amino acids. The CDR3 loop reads CASSIGYSTDTQYF. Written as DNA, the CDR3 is TGTGCCAGTAGTATAGGATACAGCACAGATACGCAGTATTTT. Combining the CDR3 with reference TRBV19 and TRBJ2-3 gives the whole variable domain DGGITQSPKYLFRKEGQNVTLSCEQNLNHDAMYWYRQDPGQGLRLIYYSQIVNDFQKGDIAEGYSVSREKKESFPLTVTSAQKNPTAFYLCASSIGYSTDTQYFGPGTRLTVL.

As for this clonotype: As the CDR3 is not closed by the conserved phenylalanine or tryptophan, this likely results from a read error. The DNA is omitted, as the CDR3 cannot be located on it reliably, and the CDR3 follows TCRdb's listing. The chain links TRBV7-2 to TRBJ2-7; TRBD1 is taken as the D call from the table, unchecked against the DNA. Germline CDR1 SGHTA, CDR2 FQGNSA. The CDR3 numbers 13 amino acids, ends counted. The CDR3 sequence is CASRSPGSYERYL.

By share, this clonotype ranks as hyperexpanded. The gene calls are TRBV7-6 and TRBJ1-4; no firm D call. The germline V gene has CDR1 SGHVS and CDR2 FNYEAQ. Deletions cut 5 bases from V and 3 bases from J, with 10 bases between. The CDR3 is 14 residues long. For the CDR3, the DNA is TGTGCCAGCAGCGCCCTGACGGCTAATGAAAAACTGTTTTTT. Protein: CASSALTANEKLFF.